The clone carrying this TCR beta chain was recorded once. Its antigen is as yet unknown. These data are taken from a study of a mutant IDH1 vaccine in newly diagnosed glioma. There are 15 residues in the CDR3. Germline V lookup: CDR1 SGHRS, CDR2 YFSETQ. The trim removed 4 bases at V and 4 bases at J, leaving 4 bases unmatched. As to time point: week 35, safety follow-up. Topical imiquimod accompanied each vaccine dose, which consisted of 300 ug of mutant IDH1 20-mer peptide. The assay was immunoSEQ multiplex PCR, and TCRdb's table has in-frame clones only and misses some. The sample includes around 44,000 clones, more than 60% seen only once; the top ten take more than 6.5%.

This receptor was taken from a man aged 35 to 55 with glioma. The sequencing here drew on PBMCs, taken from a glioma patient whose treatment included an IDH1 peptide vaccine. The V and J genes are TRBV5-1 and TRBJ1-4; 10 bases fit TRBD1. The CDR3 is CASSTGQGVNEKLFF. In nucleotides, the CDR3 is TGCGCCAGCAGCACCGGACAGGGGGTTAATGAAAAACTGTTTTTT.